A single sample is the source of the 15 T cell receptor beta chains below, sequenced in a study of CD8+ T cells in alopecia areata. Treatment: oral pan-JAK inhibitor, 5-10 mg twice daily. Extracted RNA was reverse transcribed into cDNA, the sequencing template. The assay was immunoSEQ multiplex PCR, and TCRdb's table has in-frame clones only and misses some. This table has about 210,000 clones, around three fifths appearing once. The sample consisted of CD4+ T cells sorted from blood, taken at week 4, from a patient treated with tofacitinib. The receptors were sampled from a human donor with alopecia areata.

This clone was counted at least ten times. The chain has TRBV29-1 and TRBJ2-4, with 10 positions matching TRBD2. Germline V lookup: CDR1 SQVTM, CDR2 ANQGSEA. Losses at the gene ends were 6 bases for V and 14 bases for J; bases not matched to a gene: 10. The CDR3 is 12 residues long. The CDR3 coding sequence is TGCAGCGTGTCGGTAGCGGGGGGTTATAAGTACTTC. It yields the protein CSVSVAGGYKYF.

The gene calls are TRBV29-1 and TRBJ2-3; 7 bases fit TRBD1. J was trimmed by 0 bases and V by 6 bases; bases with no gene match: 3. This CDR3 has 13 amino acids. Germline V gives CDR1 SQVTM, CDR2 ANQGSEA. The DNA for the CDR3 is TGCAGCGTACAGGGACAGAGCACAGATACGCAGTATTTT. As protein: CSVQGQSTDTQYF.

V usage is TRBV29-1 and J usage is TRBJ2-3; D may be TRBD1 (5 bases). V was clipped by 5 bases and J by 2 bases, with 8 bases between them. CDR3 length: 12 amino acids. In germline, CDR1 is SQVTM, CDR2 ANQGSEA. CDR3: CSVQGDTDTQYF. CDR3 DNA: TGCAGCGTTCAAGGGGACACAGATACGCAGTATTTT.

The chain recombines TRBV7-2 with TRBJ1-2; 7 bases align to TRBD1. The V and J ends lost 4 bases and 5 bases, in that order; junction bases with no gene match: 10. CDR3 size: 15 residues. Germline loops: CDR1 SGHTA, CDR2 FQGNSA. CDR3 nucleotides: TGTGCCAGCAGCTCCTACGGGACAGTTAATTATGGCTACACCTTC. Its translation is CASSSYGTVNYGYTF.

The chain has TRBV7-3 and TRBJ1-6; TRBD1 aligns across 10 bases. CDR1 and CDR2 (germline): SGHTA, FQGTGA. This CDR3 has 15 amino acids. The V and J ends lost 3 bases and 7 bases, in that order; junction bases with no gene match: 3. CDR3 in amino acids: CASSLTGQGNSPLHF. The CDR3 nucleotides read TGTGCCAGCAGCTTGACGGGACAGGGGAATTCACCCCTCCACTTT.

The sample holds a few counts of this clone. The chain couples TRBV4-3 to TRBJ2-1; 10 bases align to TRBD2. Germline CDR1 reads LGHNA; CDR2 reads YSLEER. The trim removed 2 bases at V and 5 bases at J, leaving 6 bases unmatched. The CDR3 has 16 residues. This CDR3 reads CASSQQAGGKNNEQFF. Here the CDR3 DNA reads TGCGCCAGCAGCCAACAAGCGGGGGGGAAAAACAATGAGCAGTTCTTC.

This clone occurred a few times. The chain is built from TRBV15 and TRBJ1-6, with D unresolved. Per germline, CDR1 LNHNV and CDR2 YYDKDF (reference sequence). This CDR3 contains 15 residues. Trimming removed 0 bases at V and 6 bases at J, with 9 bases between. The CDR3 DNA reads TGTGCCACCAGCAGAGATGGCCGGATTAATTCACCCCTCCACTTT. This translates into CATSRDGRINSPLHF. The full variable domain, rest sourced from reference TRBV15 and TRBJ1-6, is DAMVIQNPRYQVTQFGKPVTLSCSQTLNHNVMYWYQQKSSQAPKLLFHYYDKDFNNEADTPDNFQSRRPNTSFCFLDIRSPGLGDTAMYLCATSRDGRINSPLHFGNGTRLTVT.

This chain links TRBV29-1 with TRBJ1-2, with unresolved D. The V end was cut by 2 bases, the J end by 4 bases, with 11 bases between. Germline values: CDR1 SQVTM, CDR2 ANQGSEA. The CDR3 extends over 13 amino acids. As DNA, the CDR3 is TGCAGCGTTGAACTACCCGACGGCTATGGCTACACCTTC. Encoded protein: CSVELPDGYGYTF.

The rearrangement links TRBV28 to TRBJ1-2; TRBD1 is a possible D gene (5 bases). Trimming stripped 2 bases from V and 4 bases from J, with 8 bases between. Per germline, CDR1 MDHEN and CDR2 SYDVKM. CDR3 length: 13 amino acids. CDR3 bases: TGTGCCAGCAGTTTACCAGGGACCTATGGCTACACCTTC. As protein: CASSLPGTYGYTF.

This clone was recorded a few times. The chain combines TRBV7-2 with TRBJ1-2; 9 positions match TRBD1. With V trimmed by 5 bases and J by 7 bases, 11 bases remained unmatched. Germline CDR1 SGHTA, CDR2 FQGNSA. The CDR3 length is 15 residues. CDR3 nucleotide sequence: TGTGCCAGCAGCGCAGCTGAACAGGGGGCTAGTGGCTACACCTTC. This gives the protein CASSAAEQGASGYTF.

CDR3 bases: TGCGCCAGCAGCCAAGATTCACTAGTTGGGTACGAGCAGTACTTC. Translated: CASSQDSLVGYEQYF. The genes are TRBV4-3 and TRBJ2-7; D might be TRBD2 (5 bases). The CDR3 sequence is 15 residues long. Germline CDR1 and CDR2: LGHNA and YSLEER. The V and J ends lost 0 bases and 4 bases respectively, with 13 bases between them.

This clone was found a few times. This chain joins TRBV7-2 and TRBJ1-1; D gene uncertain. This CDR3 region has 13 residues. Deletions cut 0 bases from V and 1 base from J, with 3 bases between. Germline loops: CDR1 SGHTA, CDR2 FQGNSA. The CDR3 here is CASSLAPNTEAFF. In nucleotides, the CDR3 is TGTGCCAGCAGCTTAGCCCCGAACACTGAAGCTTTCTTT.

The CDR3 reads CSVDGQFF. CDR3 nucleotide sequence: TGCAGCGTTGATGGGCAGTTCTTC. The chain recombines TRBV29-1 with TRBJ2-1; D is undetermined. Between the trimmed V and J ends, which lost 3 bases and 12 bases, there was a span of 3 bases. The CDR3 sequence is 8 residues long. CDR1 SQVTM and CDR2 ANQGSEA come from the germline V gene.

The chain links TRBV30 to TRBJ1-5, with D possibly matching TRBD1 (5 bases). V lost 3 bases and J lost 4, with 10 bases in between. The CDR3 is 13 residues long. Germline V gene data show CDR1 as GTSNPN and CDR2 as SVGIG (reference sequence). CDR3 nucleotide sequence: TGTGCCTGGAGCGAGGGGCAGAATCAGCCCCAGCATTTT. This translates into CAWSEGQNQPQHF.

V and J are TRBV6-1 and TRBJ2-1, with 7 bases that match TRBD1. CDR1 and CDR2 from the germline V gene are MNHNS and SASEGT. The CDR3 covers 13 residues. J gave up 10 bases and V 3 bases, and 6 bases lay outside the gene matches. The DNA of the CDR3 is TGTGCCAGCAGTGAGCGAGGGGGCGTAGAGCAGTTCTTC. This gives the protein CASSERGGVEQFF.